This TCR beta chain was sequenced for a study of T cells in Graves' hyperthyroidism and ophthalmopathy. This clonotype was seen at least ten times. Researchers took RNA transcripts and amplified the TCR beta CDR3 regions from them. HTBI primers were the set used in a first-round RT-PCR of the TCR CDR3. TCRdb analysed the multiplex PCR reads with MiXCR anew, one entry per CDR3 protein. Of fewer than 350,000 distinct CDR3 sequences listed, approximately 22% are singletons. The CDR3 is 18 amino acids. Germline values: CDR1 DFQATT, CDR2 SNEGSKA (reference sequence). After removal of 3 bases from V and 5 bases from J, the junction contained 20 bases not matched to a gene.

The sequence came from a woman between 50 and 59 years old with Graves' hyperthyroidism. Sequenced: blood. The chain combines TRBV20-1 with TRBJ2-3; 7 bases align to TRBD2. The DNA for the CDR3 is TGCAGTGCTAGCCCCTTGGGGGGGGAGGCCGGATTGGTAGATACGCAGTATTTT. This sequence encodes CSASPLGGEAGLVDTQYF.